This passage covers 20 T cell receptor beta chains from one sample sequenced in a study of shared clonotypes between healthy human individuals. The protocol was immunoSEQ multiplex PCR, while the TCRdb copy is restricted to in-frame clones and leaves out a portion. Among 2.3 million or so clones listed, 90% to 95% were seen once. What was sequenced was naive CD4+ T cells from PBMCs. Subset: CD45RA+ positively selected. The receptors were gathered from a man aged 18 to 35 in good health. Some clones in this sample may be carry-over from other donors' samples.

The V and J genes are TRBV9 and TRBJ2-7; D possibly uses TRBD1 or TRBD2 (5 bases each). The CDR3 contains 14 residues. Germline V lookup: CDR1 SGDLS, CDR2 YYNGEE. V was pared by 5 bases and J by 2 bases, with 14 bases between. This CDR3 reads CASRGDQPPYEQYF. For the CDR3, the DNA is TGTGCCAGCAGAGGGGACCAACCCCCCTACGAGCAGTACTTC.

The V call is TRBV28, the J call TRBJ2-1; 8 bases align to TRBD1. The CDR3 loop spans 16 amino acids. CDR1 MDHEN and CDR2 SYDVKM come from the germline V gene. V was pared by 5 bases and J by 2 bases, with 8 bases of the junction left unmatched. CDR3 coding DNA: TGTGCCAGCAGTACACCGGGACAGGAGGCCTACAATGAGCAGTTCTTC. Amino acids: CASSTPGQEAYNEQFF.

Turning to this clone: Other DNA sequences in this specimen translate into the identical CDR3. This chain links TRBV5-1 with TRBJ1-4; 8 bases line up with TRBD1. CDR1 SGHRS and CDR2 YFSETQ come from the germline V gene. This CDR3 has 15 residues. Trimming removed 4 bases from V and 4 bases from J; junction bases left unmatched: 6. The CDR3 is CASSTGQALNEKLFF. For the CDR3, the DNA is TGCGCCAGCAGCACGGGACAGGCACTTAATGAAAAACTGTTTTTT.

V usage is TRBV6-6 and J usage is TRBJ1-1; D possibly corresponds to TRBD1 (5 bases). Between the trimmed V and J ends, which lost 6 bases and 0 bases, there was a span of 17 bases. CDR1 and CDR2 from the germline V gene are MNHNY and SVGAGI (reference sequence). CDR3 length: 16 amino acids. The CDR3 loop reads CASSRDLGEMNTEAFF. The CDR3 DNA sequence: TGTGCCAGCAGCCGAGATCTAGGGGAGATGAACACTGAAGCTTTCTTT.

J is TRBJ2-5 and V is TRBV4-1; D gene unclear. This CDR3 contains 13 residues. V lost 0 bases to trimming and J lost 7 bases, with 9 bases between them. Per germline, CDR1 MGHRA and CDR2 YSYEKL. This chain's CDR3 is CASSQEKAATQYF. Written as DNA, the CDR3 is TGCGCCAGCAGCCAAGAGAAGGCGGCGACCCAGTACTTC.

Only a few counts were recorded for this clone. This chain links TRBV4-3 with TRBJ2-1, with 8 nucleotides matching TRBD2. The CDR3 has 15 residues. Germline loops: CDR1 LGHNA, CDR2 YSLEER. V was pared by 0 bases and J by 9 bases, with 7 bases of the junction left unmatched. The CDR3 DNA reads as TGCGCCAGCAGCCAAGATTCTCGTACTAGCGGTGAGCAGTTCTTC. As protein: CASSQDSRTSGEQFF.

The chain carries TRBV6-5 and TRBJ2-5, with a weak D call TRBD2 (7 bases). The CDR3 covers 15 residues. CDR1 is MNHEY and CDR2 is SVGAGI in the germline V gene. The V gene lost 2 bases and the J gene lost 5 bases, with 15 bases spanning the gap. CDR3 residues: CASSYRVGGLETQYF. Written as DNA, the CDR3 is TGTGCCAGCAGTTACAGAGTGGGGGGGCTGGAGACCCAGTACTTC.

V and J are TRBV21-1 and TRBJ1-3. TRBV21-1 is an annotated pseudogene. The CDR3 has 15 residues. CDR3 DNA: TGTGCCAGCAGCAAAGGGGAGGGTACAGGTGACACCATATATTTT. Its protein product is CASSKGEGTGDTIYF.

The chain joins TRBV15 to TRBJ2-6; D is unclear. The CDR3 length is 12 residues. V lost 11 bases to trimming and J lost 4 bases, with 9 bases between them. Germline V gene data show CDR1 as LNHNV and CDR2 as YYDKDF (reference sequence). Here the CDR3 reads CASRRGANVLTF. Here the CDR3 DNA reads TGTGCCTCTAGACGGGGGGCCAACGTCCTGACTTTC.

The chain combines TRBV7-9 with TRBJ2-3; D is perhaps TRBD1 (6 bases). Trimming removed 7 bases at V and 6 bases at J, with 14 bases between. Germline V gene sequence: CDR1 SEHNR, CDR2 FQNEAQ (reference sequence). The CDR3 has 13 residues. The CDR3 bases are TGTGCCAGCACCAGGGGTCCCCCTGATACGCAGTATTTT. Amino acids: CASTRGPPDTQYF.

J is TRBJ1-1 and V is TRBV6-5; possible D gene TRBD1, 5 bases. This CDR3 is 11 amino acids long. Trimming took 11 bases from V and 1 from J, leaving 8 bases between them. Germline CDR1 reads MNHEY; CDR2 reads SVGAGI. Written as DNA, the CDR3 is TGTGCCGCGAGGGGGAACACTGAAGCTTTCTTT. As protein: CAARGNTEAFF.

The rearrangement links TRBV28 to TRBJ2-3; D possibly corresponds to TRBD1 (6 bases). Trimming pared 8 bases from V and 2 bases from J, leaving 17 bases between. CDR3 length: 15 residues. Germline V lookup: CDR1 MDHEN, CDR2 SYDVKM. The CDR3 region is CASGADRTFTDTQYF. The CDR3 DNA sequence: TGTGCCAGCGGGGCCGACAGGACCTTCACAGATACGCAGTATTTT.

The count of this clone is one. The CDR3 protein is CASSLAGAGYGYTF. The DNA of the CDR3 is TGTGCCAGCAGCTTAGCGGGGGCGGGCTATGGCTACACCTTC. V is TRBV7-9 and J is TRBJ1-2; a possible D gene is TRBD1 (6 bases). Trimming shortened V by 0 bases and J by 4 bases, and 9 bases separated the two germline ends. This CDR3 comprises 14 residues. Germline V gene lookup returns CDR1 SEHNR and CDR2 FQNEAQ (reference sequence).

V gene TRBV6-6 combines with J gene TRBJ1-1; D possibly corresponds to TRBD1 (6 bases). Germline lookup yields CDR1 MNHNY and CDR2 SVGAGI (reference sequence). The CDR3 is 12 amino acids. Trimming stripped 8 bases from V and 1 base from J, with 8 bases between. The CDR3 sequence is CASGQSNTEAFF. The DNA for the CDR3 is TGTGCCAGCGGACAGTCGAACACTGAAGCTTTCTTT.

The chain links TRBV18 to TRBJ1-4; tentatively, D is TRBD1 (5 bases). Per germline, CDR1 KGHSH and CDR2 LQKENI. The CDR3 sequence is 15 residues long. V was trimmed by 2 bases and J by 4 bases, leaving 11 bases between them. The CDR3 coding sequence is TGTGCCAGCTCACCAGGCGGGGCTGGTAATGAAAAACTGTTTTTT. Encoded protein: CASSPGGAGNEKLFF. Full variable domain (rest looked up from reference TRBV18 and TRBJ1-4): NAGVMQNPRHLVRRRGQEARLRCSPMKGHSHVYWYRQLPEEGLKFMVYLQKENIIDESGMPKERFSAEFPKEGPSILRIQQVVRGDSAAYFCASSPGGAGNEKLFFGSGTQLSVL.

In its sample, this clone was seen once. The J gene is TRBJ1-5, the V gene TRBV28; no reliable D call. The V gene lost 0 bases and the J gene lost 4 bases, with 13 bases spanning the gap. The CDR3 loop spans 16 amino acids. The germline V gene has CDR1 MDHEN and CDR2 SYDVKM. Here the CDR3 DNA reads TGTGCCAGCAGTTTATGGGGTCCCGGGCAGAATCAGCCCCAGCATTTT. It is translated as CASSLWGPGQNQPQHF.

The CDR3 sequence: CAGGIGLAGRNEQFF. For the CDR3, the DNA is TGTGCCGGGGGAATAGGGTTAGCGGGACGCAATGAGCAGTTCTTC. The gene calls are TRBV6-1 and TRBJ2-1; the match to TRBD2 covers 8 bases. This CDR3 has 15 residues. V was pared by 11 bases and J by 6 bases, with 15 bases of the junction left unmatched. Per the germline V gene, CDR1 is MNHNS and CDR2 is SASEGT.

V usage is TRBV6-5 and J usage is TRBJ1-3; 9 bases align to TRBD1. Germline CDR1 is MNHEY and CDR2 is SVGAGI. The V and J ends lost 9 bases and 2 bases, in that order; junction bases with no gene match: 2. The CDR3 runs to 13 residues. The CDR3 bases are TGTGCCAGTACAGGGGGCACTGGAAACACCATATATTTT. Translation gives CASTGGTGNTIYF.

The chain is built from TRBV11-2 and TRBJ2-7; TRBD1 matches 7 bases. Germline assignment: CDR1 SGHAT and CDR2 FQNNGV. This CDR3 is 14 amino acids long. V shed 6 bases, J shed 3 bases, and the junction held 8 bases outside the gene matches. CDR3 bases: TGTGCCAGCAGGTTAACCGGGACAGACTACGAGCAGTACTTC. Protein: CASRLTGTDYEQYF.

The chain carries TRBV18 and TRBJ2-1, with TRBD2 identical over 8 bases. The germline V gene has CDR1 KGHSH and CDR2 LQKENI. This CDR3 has 18 residues. With V trimmed by 3 bases and J by 4 bases, 14 bases remained unmatched. CDR3: CASSPGGGRRSPYNEQFF. CDR3 in DNA: TGTGCCAGCTCACCGGGAGGCGGGAGGAGGAGCCCATACAATGAGCAGTTCTTC.